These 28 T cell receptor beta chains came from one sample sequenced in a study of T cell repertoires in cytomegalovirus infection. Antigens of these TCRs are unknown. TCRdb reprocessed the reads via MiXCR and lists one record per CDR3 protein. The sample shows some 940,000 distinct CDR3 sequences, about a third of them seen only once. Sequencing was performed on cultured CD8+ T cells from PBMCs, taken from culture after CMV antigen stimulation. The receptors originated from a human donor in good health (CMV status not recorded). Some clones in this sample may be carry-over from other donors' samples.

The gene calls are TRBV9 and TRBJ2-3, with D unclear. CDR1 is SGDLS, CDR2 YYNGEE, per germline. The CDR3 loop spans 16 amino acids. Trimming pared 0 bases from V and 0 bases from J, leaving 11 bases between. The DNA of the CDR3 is TGTGCCAGCAGCGTAGCGGGCATATCTAGCACAGATACGCAGTATTTT. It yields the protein CASSVAGISSTDTQYF.

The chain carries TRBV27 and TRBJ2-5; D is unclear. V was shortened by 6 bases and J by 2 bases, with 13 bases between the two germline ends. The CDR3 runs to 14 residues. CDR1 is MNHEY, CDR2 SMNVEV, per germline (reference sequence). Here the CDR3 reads CASRERFPQETQYF. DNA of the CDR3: TGTGCCAGCAGGGAGAGATTCCCTCAAGAGACCCAGTACTTC.

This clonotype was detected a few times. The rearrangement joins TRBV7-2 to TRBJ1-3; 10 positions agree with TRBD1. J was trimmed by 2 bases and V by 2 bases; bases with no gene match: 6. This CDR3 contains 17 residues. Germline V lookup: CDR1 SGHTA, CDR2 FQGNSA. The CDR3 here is CASSLSSDRGPGNTIYF. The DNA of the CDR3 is TGTGCCAGCAGCTTATCCTCAGACAGGGGGCCTGGAAACACCATATATTTT.

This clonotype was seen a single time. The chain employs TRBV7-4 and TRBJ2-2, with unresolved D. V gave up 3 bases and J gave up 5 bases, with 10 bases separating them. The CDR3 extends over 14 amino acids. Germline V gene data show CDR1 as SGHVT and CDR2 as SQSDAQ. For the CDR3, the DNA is TGTGCCAGCAGCTTCCCCAGTACGACCGGGGAGCTGTTTTTT. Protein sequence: CASSFPSTTGELFF.

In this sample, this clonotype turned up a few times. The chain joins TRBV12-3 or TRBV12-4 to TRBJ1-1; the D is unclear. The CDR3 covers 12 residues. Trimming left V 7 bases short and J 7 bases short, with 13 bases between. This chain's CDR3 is CASTRGILEAFF. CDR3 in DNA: TGTGCCAGCACCCGCGGGATTCTTGAAGCTTTCTTT.

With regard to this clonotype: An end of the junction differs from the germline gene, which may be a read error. As DNA, the CDR3 is TGTGCCAGCAGATTAGTCCCCGGGACAGTGTACCAAGAGACCCAGTACTTC. Translating gives CASRLVPGTVYQETQYF. This sequence joins TRBV7-9 and TRBJ2-5; 7 bases align to TRBD1. In germline, CDR1 is SEHNR, CDR2 FQNEAQ (reference sequence). There are 17 residues in the CDR3.

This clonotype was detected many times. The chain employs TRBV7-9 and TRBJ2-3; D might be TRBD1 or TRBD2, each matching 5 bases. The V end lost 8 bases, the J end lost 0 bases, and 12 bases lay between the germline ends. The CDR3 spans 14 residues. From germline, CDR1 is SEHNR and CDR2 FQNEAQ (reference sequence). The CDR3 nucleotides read TGTGCCAGCCGACCGGGACGGAGCACAGATACGCAGTATTTT. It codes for CASRPGRSTDTQYF.

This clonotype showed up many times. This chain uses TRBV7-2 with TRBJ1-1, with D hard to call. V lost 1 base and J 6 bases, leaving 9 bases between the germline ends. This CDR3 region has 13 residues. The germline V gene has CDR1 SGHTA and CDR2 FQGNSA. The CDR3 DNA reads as TGTGCCAGCAGCTTAGGAGGGCCACCTGAAGCTTTCTTT. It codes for CASSLGGPPEAFF.

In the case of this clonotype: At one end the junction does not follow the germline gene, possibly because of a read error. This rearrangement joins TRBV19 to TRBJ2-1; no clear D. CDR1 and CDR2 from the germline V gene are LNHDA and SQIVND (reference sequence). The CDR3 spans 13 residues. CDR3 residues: CVSSINEWGEQFF. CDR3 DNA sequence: TGTGTCAGTAGTATCAACGAGTGGGGTGAGCAGTTCTTC. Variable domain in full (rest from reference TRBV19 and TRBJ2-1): DGGITQSPKYLFRKEGQNVTLSCEQNLNHDAMYWYRQDPGQGLRLIYYSQIVNDFQKGDIAEGYSVSREKKESFPLTVTSAQKNPTAFYLCVSSINEWGEQFFGPGTRLTVL.

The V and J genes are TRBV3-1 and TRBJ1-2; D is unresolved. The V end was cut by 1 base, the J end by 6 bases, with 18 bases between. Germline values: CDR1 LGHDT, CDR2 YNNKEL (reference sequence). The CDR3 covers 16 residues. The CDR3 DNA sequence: TGTGCCAGCAGCCAAGGGAAGGGTAGGGCGCATCATGGCTACACCTTC. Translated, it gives CASSQGKGRAHHGYTF.

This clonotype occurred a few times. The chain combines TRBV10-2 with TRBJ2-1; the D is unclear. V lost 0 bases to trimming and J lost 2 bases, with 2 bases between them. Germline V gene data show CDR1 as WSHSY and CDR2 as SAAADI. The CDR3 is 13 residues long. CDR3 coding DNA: TGCGCCAGCAGTGAGTCGACCTACAATGAGCAGTTCTTC. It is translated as CASSESTYNEQFF.

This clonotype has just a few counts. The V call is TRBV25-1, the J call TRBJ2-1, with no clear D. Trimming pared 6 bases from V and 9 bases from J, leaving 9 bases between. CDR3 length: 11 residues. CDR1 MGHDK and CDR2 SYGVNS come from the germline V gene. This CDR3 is CASSPNGEQFF. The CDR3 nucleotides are TGTGCCAGCAGCCCGAATGGTGAGCAGTTCTTC.

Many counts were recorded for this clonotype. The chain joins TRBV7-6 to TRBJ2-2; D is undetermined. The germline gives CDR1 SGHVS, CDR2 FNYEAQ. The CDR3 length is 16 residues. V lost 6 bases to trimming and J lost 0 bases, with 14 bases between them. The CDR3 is CASSPVPKTNTGELFF. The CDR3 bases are TGTGCCAGCAGTCCCGTCCCAAAAACGAACACCGGGGAGCTGTTTTTT.

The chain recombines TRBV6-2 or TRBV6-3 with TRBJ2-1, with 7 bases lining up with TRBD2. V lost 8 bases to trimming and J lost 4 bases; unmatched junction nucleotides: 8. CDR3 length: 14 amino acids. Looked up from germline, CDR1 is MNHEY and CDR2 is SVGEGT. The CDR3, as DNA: TGTGCCAGCTTGGGGGGGGACCTTTACAATGAGCAGTTCTTC. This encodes CASLGGDLYNEQFF.

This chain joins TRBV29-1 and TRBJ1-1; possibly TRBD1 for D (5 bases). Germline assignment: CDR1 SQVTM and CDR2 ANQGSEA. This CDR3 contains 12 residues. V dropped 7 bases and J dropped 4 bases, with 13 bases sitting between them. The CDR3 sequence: CSGITGGTEAFF. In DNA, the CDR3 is TGCAGCGGCATAACTGGGGGCACTGAAGCTTTCTTT. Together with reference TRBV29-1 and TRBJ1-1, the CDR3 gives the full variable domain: SAVISQKPSRDICQRGTSLTIQCQVDSQVTMMFWYRQQPGQSLTLIATANQGSEATYESGFVIDKFPISRPNLTFSTLTVSNMSPEDSSIYLCSGITGGTEAFFGQGTRLTVV.

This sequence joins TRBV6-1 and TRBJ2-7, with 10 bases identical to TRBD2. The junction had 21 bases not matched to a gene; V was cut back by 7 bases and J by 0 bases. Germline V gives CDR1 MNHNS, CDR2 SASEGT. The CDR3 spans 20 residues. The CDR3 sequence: CASTQSLLAGVLLSSYEQYV. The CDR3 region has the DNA TGTGCCAGCACCCAATCCCTCCTAGCGGGGGTCCTCCTTTCCTCCTACGAGCAGTACGTC.

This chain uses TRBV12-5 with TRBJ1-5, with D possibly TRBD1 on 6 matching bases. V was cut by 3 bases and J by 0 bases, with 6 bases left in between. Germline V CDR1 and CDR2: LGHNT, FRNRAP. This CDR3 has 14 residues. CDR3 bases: TGTGCTAGTGGTTTACAGGGTAGCAATCAGCCCCAGCATTTT. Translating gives CASGLQGSNQPQHF.

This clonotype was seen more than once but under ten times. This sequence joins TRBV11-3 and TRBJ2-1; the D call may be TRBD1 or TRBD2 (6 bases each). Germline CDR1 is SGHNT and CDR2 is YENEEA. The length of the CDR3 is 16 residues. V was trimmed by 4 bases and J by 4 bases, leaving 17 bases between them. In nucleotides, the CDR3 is TGTGCCAGCAGCTCCCCGGGGGCGGGCGAATACAATGAGCAGTTCTTC. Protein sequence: CASSSPGAGEYNEQFF.

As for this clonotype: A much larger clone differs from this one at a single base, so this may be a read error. The CDR3 sequence: CASSLVSGTINVLTF. The CDR3 DNA reads as TGTGCCAGCAGCTTAGTCTCCGGGACTATTAACGTCCTGACTTTC. This rearrangement joins TRBV7-6 to TRBJ2-6; 7 positions match TRBD2. J lost 10 bases, V lost 1 base, and 7 bases had no gene match. The CDR3 is 15 amino acids. CDR1 is SGHVS and CDR2 is FNYEAQ in the germline V gene.

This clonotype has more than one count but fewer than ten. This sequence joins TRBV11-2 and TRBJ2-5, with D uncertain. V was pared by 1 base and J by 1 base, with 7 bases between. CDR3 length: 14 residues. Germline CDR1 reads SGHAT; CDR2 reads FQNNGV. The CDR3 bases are TGTGCCAGCAGCTTAGCCCAGCTCCAAGAGACCCAGTACTTC. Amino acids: CASSLAQLQETQYF.

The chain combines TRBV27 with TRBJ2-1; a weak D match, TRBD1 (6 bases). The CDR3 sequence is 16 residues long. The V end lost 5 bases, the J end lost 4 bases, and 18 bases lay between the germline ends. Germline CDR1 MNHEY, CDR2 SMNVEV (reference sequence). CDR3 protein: CASSTPDSSPYNEQFF. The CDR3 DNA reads TGTGCCAGCAGTACTCCGGACAGTAGCCCGTACAATGAGCAGTTCTTC.

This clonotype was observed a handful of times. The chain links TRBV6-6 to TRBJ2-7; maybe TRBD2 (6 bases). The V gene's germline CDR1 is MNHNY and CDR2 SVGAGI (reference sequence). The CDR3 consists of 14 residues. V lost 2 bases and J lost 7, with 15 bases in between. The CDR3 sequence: CASSYQGQGGEQYV. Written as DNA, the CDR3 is TGTGCCAGCAGTTACCAGGGCCAGGGAGGAGAGCAGTACGTC.

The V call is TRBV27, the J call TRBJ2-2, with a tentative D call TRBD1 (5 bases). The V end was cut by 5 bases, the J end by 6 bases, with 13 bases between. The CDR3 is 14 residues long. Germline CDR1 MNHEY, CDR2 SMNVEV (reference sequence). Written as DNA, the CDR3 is TGTGCCAGCAGTAGTCAGGGAATCGCCGGGGAGCTGTTTTTT. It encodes CASSSQGIAGELFF.

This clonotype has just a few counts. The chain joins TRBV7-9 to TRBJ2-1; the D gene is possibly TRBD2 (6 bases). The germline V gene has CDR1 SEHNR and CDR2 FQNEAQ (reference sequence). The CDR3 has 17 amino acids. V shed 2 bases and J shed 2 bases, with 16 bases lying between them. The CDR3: CASSLFAGLLAYNEQFF. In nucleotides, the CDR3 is TGTGCCAGCAGCTTATTTGCGGGACTCCTCGCCTACAATGAGCAGTTCTTC. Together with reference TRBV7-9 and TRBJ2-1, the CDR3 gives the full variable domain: DTGVSQNPRHKITKRGQNVTFRCDPISEHNRLYWYRQTLGQGPEFLTYFQNEAQLEKSRLLSDRFSAERPKGSFSTLEIQRTEQGDSAMYLCASSLFAGLLAYNEQFFGPGTRLTVL.

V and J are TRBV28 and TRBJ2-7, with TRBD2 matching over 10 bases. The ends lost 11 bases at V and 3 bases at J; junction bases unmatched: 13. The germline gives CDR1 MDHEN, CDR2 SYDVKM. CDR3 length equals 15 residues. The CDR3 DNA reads TGTGCCTCCAAAGGTCGACTAGCGGGCCTCTACGAGCAGTACGTC. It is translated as CASKGRLAGLYEQYV.

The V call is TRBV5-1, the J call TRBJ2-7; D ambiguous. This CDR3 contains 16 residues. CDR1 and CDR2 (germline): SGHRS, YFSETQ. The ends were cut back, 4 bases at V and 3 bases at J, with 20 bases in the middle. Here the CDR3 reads CASSRLGPAPIYEQYF. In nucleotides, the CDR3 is TGCGCCAGCAGCCGTCTCGGACCTGCCCCCATCTACGAGCAGTACTTC.

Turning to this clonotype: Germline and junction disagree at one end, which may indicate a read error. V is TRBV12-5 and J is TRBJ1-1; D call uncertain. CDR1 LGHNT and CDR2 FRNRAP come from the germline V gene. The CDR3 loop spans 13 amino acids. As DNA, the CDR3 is TGTGTTAGTGGTTTGGGGATGGGTCTAGGAGCTTTCTTT. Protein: CVSGLGMGLGAFF. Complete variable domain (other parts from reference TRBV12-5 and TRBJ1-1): DARVTQTPRHKVTEMGQEVTMRCQPILGHNTVFWYRQTMMQGLELLAYFRNRAPLDDSGMPKDRFSAEMPDATLATLKIQPSEPRDSAVYFCVSGLGMGLGAFFGQGTRLTVV.

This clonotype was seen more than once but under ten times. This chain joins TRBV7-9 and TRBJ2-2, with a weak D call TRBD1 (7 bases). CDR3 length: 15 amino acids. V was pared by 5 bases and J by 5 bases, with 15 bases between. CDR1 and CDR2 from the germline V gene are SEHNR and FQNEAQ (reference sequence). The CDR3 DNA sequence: TGTGCCAGCAGCCCGACAGGGCGGGGAACCGGGGAGCTGTTTTTT. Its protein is CASSPTGRGTGELFF.